This TCR beta chain was recovered during a study of early T cells in non-severe SARS-CoV-2 infection. Study context: Unsorted whole-blood RNA was sequenced in bulk, leaving chains unpaired. Findings and caveats of the study: Reliance on VDJdb matching favored anti-spike CD8 responses; private and CD4 specificities were missed.

The CDR3 totals 12 residues. Trimming shortened V by 3 bases and J by 2 bases, and 8 bases separated the two germline ends. Germline CDR1 is DFQATT and CDR2 is SNEGSKA (reference sequence). This clonotype was seen at least ten times. Its antigen is not identified. The TCR library protocol attached unique molecular identifiers to the individual cDNA molecules. TCRdb passed the 5' RACE reads through MiXCR, listing each CDR3 protein once. The sample consists of some 50,000 distinct CDR3 sequences, approximately 4.1% of them appearing once. The sequencing input was whole blood. This sequence joins TRBV20-1 and TRBJ2-7; tentative D call: TRBD1 (6 bases). The sequence came from an adult who was a healthcare worker with PCR-confirmed SARS-CoV-2 infection or an uninfected control (not recorded which). The CDR3 DNA reads as TGCAGTGCTAGGGACAGTACCTACGAGCAGTACTTC. It specifies CSARDSTYEQYF.